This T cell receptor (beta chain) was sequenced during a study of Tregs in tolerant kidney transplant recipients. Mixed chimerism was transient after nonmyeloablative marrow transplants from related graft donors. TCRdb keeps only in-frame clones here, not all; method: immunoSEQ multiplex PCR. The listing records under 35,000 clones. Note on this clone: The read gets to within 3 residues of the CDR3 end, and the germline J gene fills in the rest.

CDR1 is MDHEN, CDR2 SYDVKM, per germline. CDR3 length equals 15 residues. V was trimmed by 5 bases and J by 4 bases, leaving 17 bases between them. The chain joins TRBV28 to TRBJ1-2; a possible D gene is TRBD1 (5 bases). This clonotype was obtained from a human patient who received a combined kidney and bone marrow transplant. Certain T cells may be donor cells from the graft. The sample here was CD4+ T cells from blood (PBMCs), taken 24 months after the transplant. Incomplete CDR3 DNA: TGTGCCAGCAGTAAGGGGCGGGGTGGTAGCTATGGC. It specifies CASSKGRGGSYG. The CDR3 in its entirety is CASSKGRGGSYGYTF.